Presented here are 15 T cell receptor beta chains from one specimen sequenced in a study of cytomegalovirus exposure and HLA in healthy donors. The PCR ran on 60 Vbeta and 13 Jbeta primers. TCRdb's copy holds only in-frame clones and misses some; the assay was immunoSEQ multiplex PCR. The table includes approximately 150,000 clones, roughly three quarters detected once. The sample consisted of PBMCs. These receptor sequences come from a male donor in good health and CMV-seronegative.

The chain is built from TRBV10-3 and TRBJ1-5; D is unresolved. Trimming stripped 10 bases from V and 2 bases from J, with 12 bases between. This CDR3 contains 13 residues. The germline V gene has CDR1 ENHRY and CDR2 SYGVKD. DNA for the CDR3: TGTGCCACTCAGTGGAGTGGCAATCAGCCCCAGCATTTT. This codes for CATQWSGNQPQHF.

This chain links TRBV7-2 with TRBJ1-6; possible D gene TRBD1, 6 bases. The CDR3 spans 15 residues. Between the trimmed V and J ends, which lost 5 bases and 13 bases, there was a span of 21 bases. Germline V gene sequence: CDR1 SGHTA, CDR2 FQGNSA. CDR3 sequence: CASSLDGTRGRPLHF. CDR3 coding DNA: TGTGCCAGCAGCCTAGATGGGACAAGGGGTAGGCCCCTCCACTTT.

V and J are TRBV7-7 and TRBJ2-3; TRBD1 matches 8 bases. The CDR3 loop spans 17 amino acids. Trimming cost V 0 bases and J 6 bases; bases outside gene matches: 11. Germline V gives CDR1 SSHAT, CDR2 FNYEAQ (reference sequence). As DNA, the CDR3 is TGTGCCAGCAGCTTAGCCCGGACAGGGATGGGGCCGGATACGCAGTATTTT. Amino acid sequence: CASSLARTGMGPDTQYF.

The chain is built from TRBV4-1 and TRBJ1-1; D gene unclear. V was pared by 1 base and J by 1 base, with 10 bases between. CDR1 and CDR2 from the germline V gene are MGHRA and YSYEKL. The CDR3 is made up of 15 amino acids. The CDR3 DNA reads TGCGCCAGCAGCCAAGGTTTGGGAGGGAACACTGAAGCTTTCTTT. Its protein is CASSQGLGGNTEAFF.

This chain uses TRBV4-3 with TRBJ1-2; 7 bases line up with TRBD1. The CDR3 is 12 amino acids. The junction had 6 bases not matched to a gene; V was cut back by 1 base and J by 13 bases. Germline CDR1 reads LGHNA; CDR2 reads YSLEER. CDR3 sequence (DNA): TGCGCCAGCAGCCAAGTATCAGGGGGATGCACCTTC. Protein: CASSQVSGGCTF.

The V gene is TRBV7-3, the J gene TRBJ2-2; D is perhaps TRBD2 (6 bases). Germline V lookup: CDR1 SGHTA, CDR2 FQGTGA. This CDR3 comprises 15 residues. Trimming removed 4 bases at V and 6 bases at J, with 15 bases between. CDR3 protein: CASSSSRGTPGELFF. The CDR3, as DNA: TGTGCCAGCAGCTCCAGCCGGGGGACGCCCGGGGAGCTGTTTTTT. The variable domain in full, with the rest retrieved from reference TRBV7-3 and TRBJ2-2, is GAGVSQTPSNKVTEKGKYVELRCDPISGHTALYWYRQSLGQGPEFLIYFQGTGAADDSGLPNDRFFAVRPEGSVSTLKIQRTERGDSAVYLCASSSSRGTPGELFFGEGSRLTVL.

This clone was observed once. The chain employs TRBV29-1 and TRBJ1-2, with unresolved D. The ends were cut back, 7 bases at V and 4 bases at J, with 22 bases in the middle. CDR1 SQVTM and CDR2 ANQGSEA come from the germline V gene. This CDR3 has 15 amino acids. The CDR3 region is CSALNRRDPIYGYTF. CDR3 in DNA: TGCAGCGCCTTGAATCGGAGAGACCCCATCTATGGCTACACCTTC.

V usage is TRBV4-1 and J usage is TRBJ1-1; D uncertain. This CDR3 spans 11 amino acids. Per the germline V gene, CDR1 is MGHRA and CDR2 is YSYEKL. V was shortened by 2 bases and J by 8 bases, with 6 bases between the two germline ends. This CDR3 reads CASSQQAEAFF. The CDR3 DNA is TGCGCCAGCAGCCAACAGGCAGAAGCTTTCTTT.

The rearrangement joins TRBV7-2 to TRBJ2-1, with TRBD1 identical over 9 bases. J gave up 12 bases and V 3 bases, and 9 bases lay outside the gene matches. The CDR3 is made up of 14 amino acids. The germline gives CDR1 SGHTA, CDR2 FQGNSA. CDR3 protein: CASSFAGTGTGQFF. The CDR3 DNA is TGTGCCAGCAGCTTCGCCGGGACAGGGACCGGGCAGTTCTTC.

The chain is built from TRBV18 and TRBJ2-7, with 15 positions matching TRBD2. V lost 2 bases, J lost 1 base, and 6 bases stayed unmatched. The germline V gene encodes CDR1 KGHSH and CDR2 LQKENI. This CDR3 has 18 amino acids. CDR3 amino acids: CASSPGLGTSGRSYEQYF. Written as DNA, the CDR3 is TGTGCCAGCTCACCAGGACTTGGGACTAGCGGGAGGTCCTACGAGCAGTACTTC.

The CDR3 bases are TGTGCCACCCTTTCCCTCCTAGCGGGGGACCCCTACGAGCAGTACTTC. Its translation is CATLSLLAGDPYEQYF. This rearrangement joins TRBV5-4 to TRBJ2-7, with TRBD2 identical over 10 bases. V shed 9 bases, J shed 2 bases, and the junction held 14 bases outside the gene matches. The germline V gene has CDR1 SGHNT and CDR2 YYREEE (reference sequence). The CDR3 extends over 16 amino acids.

The count of this clone is one. The J gene is TRBJ2-3, the V gene TRBV4-2; TRBD2 matches 11 bases. The CDR3 contains 17 residues. The V segment lost 0 bases and the J segment 9 bases; nucleotides outside the gene matches: 11. The germline gives CDR1 LGHNA, CDR2 YNFKEQ. The CDR3 DNA follows: TGTGCCAGCAGCCAAGATGGGGGACTAGCGGTACAAGTCACGCAGTATTTT. Residues: CASSQDGGLAVQVTQYF.

The gene calls are TRBV5-8 and TRBJ2-5; D gene uncertain. The CDR3 sequence is 13 residues long. CDR1 and CDR2 (germline): SGHTS, YDEGEE. Trimming shortened V by 2 bases and J by 5 bases, and 10 bases separated the two germline ends. The CDR3: CASSLVSAETQYF. Written as DNA, the CDR3 is TGTGCCAGCAGCTTAGTAAGCGCGGAGACCCAGTACTTC.

This rearrangement joins TRBV11-2 to TRBJ1-2; perhaps TRBD1 as D (6 bases). Germline assignment: CDR1 SGHAT and CDR2 FQNNGV. V was cut by 10 bases and J by 2 bases, with 17 bases left in between. The CDR3 is made up of 14 amino acids. CDR3 nucleotide sequence: TGTGCCACCACGGGCCCAGGGGACAACTATGGCTACACCTTC. This gives the protein CATTGPGDNYGYTF.

The chain employs TRBV7-3 and TRBJ2-2; 7 bases align to TRBD1. The CDR3 extends over 15 amino acids. Per the germline V gene, CDR1 is SGHTA and CDR2 is FQGTGA. V shed 5 bases and J 5 bases; nucleotides not matched to a gene: 8. CDR3 region: CASSPTGTQTGELFF. For the CDR3, the DNA is TGTGCCAGCAGCCCGACAGGGACCCAAACCGGGGAGCTGTTTTTT.